Below, 5 T cell receptor beta chains from the same sample are listed, as sequenced in a study of blood T cell repertoires in COVID-19. The assay was immunoSEQ multiplex PCR, and TCRdb's table has in-frame clones only and misses some. The sample lists approximately 150,000 clones, about four fifths occurring once. The sample consisted of peripheral blood. The receptors originated from a man in his 70s who had recovered from COVID-19.

This clone turned up a few times. The CDR3 DNA follows: TGTGCCAGCAGTGACCAACTTAACACTGAAGCTTTCTTT. Its protein is CASSDQLNTEAFF. The V call is TRBV6-1, the J call TRBJ1-1; D call uncertain. The CDR3 spans 13 residues. Between the trimmed V and J ends, which lost 3 bases and 2 bases, there was a span of 7 bases. Per germline, CDR1 MNHNS and CDR2 SASEGT.

The rearrangement joins TRBV7-9 to TRBJ2-2, with D unclear. This CDR3 region has 11 residues. Trimming stripped 5 bases from V and 8 bases from J, with 6 bases between. Germline CDR1 reads SEHNR; CDR2 reads FQNEAQ (reference sequence). In DNA form, the CDR3 reads TGTGCCAGCAGCCCCCTAGGGGAGCTGTTTTTT. This sequence encodes CASSPLGELFF.

V gene TRBV7-8 combines with J gene TRBJ1-4, with D maybe TRBD1 (6 bases). The germline V and J ends were trimmed by 6 bases and 5 bases, with 22 bases remaining between them. Germline CDR1 is SGHVS and CDR2 is FQNEAQ. The CDR3 consists of 17 residues. CDR3 DNA: TGTGCCAGCAGTAACAGGGCCGAGGTCGGGTCAAATGAAAAACTGTTTTTT. Amino acids: CASSNRAEVGSNEKLFF.

V gene TRBV5-1 combines with J gene TRBJ1-2, with 10 bases aligning to TRBD1. The J segment lost 4 bases and the V segment lost 1 base, leaving 4 bases of the junction unmatched. The germline V gene has CDR1 SGHRS and CDR2 YFSETQ. The CDR3 totals 15 residues. The CDR3 loop is CASSLTDRGSYGYTF. The CDR3 nucleotides are TGCGCCAGCAGCTTGACGGACAGGGGGTCCTATGGCTACACCTTC. The full variable domain, in which reference TRBV5-1 and TRBJ1-2 provide the parts outside the CDR3, is KAGVTQTPRYLIKTRGQQVTLSCSPISGHRSVSWYQQTPGQGLQFLFEYFSETQRNKGNFPGRFSGRQFSNSRSEMNVSTLELGDSALYLCASSLTDRGSYGYTFGSGTRLTVV.

V gene TRBV7-9 combines with J gene TRBJ1-6; tentatively, D is TRBD1 (5 bases). The CDR3 covers 15 residues. V gave up 5 bases and J gave up 9 bases, with 17 bases separating them. Germline assignment: CDR1 SEHNR and CDR2 FQNEAQ (reference sequence). Here the CDR3 DNA reads TGTGCCAGCAGCCCCGGTTTCGGGGGTAGTTCACCCCTCCACTTT. Its translation: CASSPGFGGSSPLHF. Variable domain in full (rest from reference TRBV7-9 and TRBJ1-6): DTGVSQNPRHKITKRGQNVTFRCDPISEHNRLYWYRQTLGQGPEFLTYFQNEAQLEKSRLLSDRFSAERPKGSFSTLEIQRTEQGDSAMYLCASSPGFGGSSPLHFGNGTRLTVT.